A single sample gave rise to the 5 T cell receptor beta chains below, sequenced in a study of response to subunit inactivated influenza vaccine. MiXCR, applied by TCRdb to the RT-PCR reads, yields one record per CDR3 protein. Here the sample spans about 530,000 distinct CDR3 sequences, 10% to 15% being singletons. The material sequenced was PBMCs from blood, taken on the day of vaccination. These receptors were collected from a man aged 45 to 65 who received an inactivated influenza vaccine.

The rearrangement links TRBV20-1 to TRBJ2-7; TRBD1 matches at 8 bases. Germline-derived CDR1 and CDR2 are DFQATT and SNEGSKA (reference sequence). The CDR3 totals 15 residues. Trimming cost V 2 bases and J 5 bases; bases outside gene matches: 11. CDR3 sequence: CSARNTDRGGHEQYF. The DNA of the CDR3 is TGCAGTGCTAGAAATACTGACAGGGGTGGTCACGAGCAGTACTTC.

This clonotype was observed a handful of times. This chain uses TRBV2 with TRBJ2-1; 14 bases align to TRBD2. The CDR3 loop spans 19 amino acids. Germline V gives CDR1 SNHLY, CDR2 FYNNEI. The V segment lost 4 bases and the J segment 0 bases; nucleotides outside the gene matches: 8. CDR3 sequence reads: CASSGVPGLAGASYNEQFF. CDR3 sequence (DNA): TGTGCCAGCAGTGGAGTCCCGGGACTAGCGGGGGCCTCCTACAATGAGCAGTTCTTC.

This clonotype appeared a few times. The chain has TRBV4-3 and TRBJ2-1; D possibly uses TRBD1 or TRBD2 (5 bases each). Trimming removed 4 bases from V and 4 bases from J, with 11 bases in between. This CDR3 has 14 amino acids. CDR1 is LGHNA and CDR2 is YSLEER in the germline V gene. The CDR3 coding sequence is TGCGCCAGCAGCCCAGGGAGTTTATACAATGAGCAGTTCTTC. Its protein is CASSPGSLYNEQFF.

This clonotype came up a few times. This rearrangement joins TRBV28 to TRBJ1-2, with TRBD1 matching 9 bases. V lost 7 bases, J lost 7 bases, and 10 bases stayed unmatched. Germline V lookup: CDR1 MDHEN, CDR2 SYDVKM. The length of the CDR3 is 14 residues. CDR3 sequence reads: CASIPLTGGGGYTF. The CDR3 bases are TGTGCCAGCATCCCTCTGACAGGGGGTGGTGGCTACACCTTC.

The gene calls are TRBV28 and TRBJ2-3; 10 bases map to TRBD1. Trimming at V came to 1 base and at J to 4 bases, leaving 2 bases not matched to a gene. The germline gives CDR1 MDHEN, CDR2 SYDVKM. CDR3 length: 15 residues. CDR3 loop: CASSLFGTGADTQYF. The CDR3 nucleotides read TGTGCCAGCAGTTTATTTGGGACAGGGGCAGATACGCAGTATTTT.